This is a list of T cell receptor beta chains from one sample in a study of CD8+ T cells in alopecia areata. Libraries were prepared by immunoSEQ multiplex PCR; TCRdb keeps only in-frame clonotypes and omits some of them. The sample records approximately 300,000 clones, roughly 60% being singletons. This specimen was CD4+ T cells sorted from blood, taken at week 24, from a patient treated with tofacitinib. The receptors originated from a human donor with alopecia areata. CDR3s include the opening cysteine and the closing phenylalanine or tryptophan. A D gene is named only where the DNA matches it firmly. Rows give clone size only sometimes, using once, few, many, or a class for an expanded clone.

>13|-|TRBV30|TRBJ1-3|-
CAWSHSAGNTIYF
TGTGCCTGGAGTCACAGTGCCGGAAACACCATATATTTT
>17|TRBD1|TRBV5-6|TRBJ2-5|-
CASSPRAGQGSMETQYF
TGTGCCAGCAGCCCCAGGGCAGGACAGGGGAGTATGGAGACCCAGTACTTC
>14|TRBD1|TRBV19|TRBJ1-2|-
CASSYSRQGQGYTF
TGTGCCAGTAGTTACTCGCGACAGGGGCAAGGCTACACCTTC
>16|TRBD1|TRBV4-1|TRBJ1-6|few
CASSPQQGKTGSPLHF
TGCGCCAGCAGCCCGCAACAGGGGAAGACGGGATCACCCCTCCACTTT
>12|-|TRBV5-1|TRBJ2-3|-
CASSSRTDTQYF
TGCGCCAGCAGCTCGAGAACAGATACGCAGTATTTT
>15|-|TRBV28|TRBJ1-1|-
CASSLLGAGNTEAFF
TGTGCCAGCAGTTTACTGGGGGCGGGGAACACTGAAGCTTTCTTT
>14|TRBD1|TRBV2|TRBJ1-6|-
CASSDTGGRSPLHF
TGTGCCAGCAGTGATACAGGGGGAAGATCACCCCTCCACTTT
>12|-|TRBV11-2|TRBJ1-1|few
CASSFNRLEAFF
TGTGCCAGCAGCTTCAACAGGCTTGAAGCTTTCTTT
>15|-|TRBV29-1|TRBJ2-3|few
CSVEQGSGPTDTQYF
TGCAGCGTTGAACAGGGTAGCGGCCCCACAGATACGCAGTATTTT
>16|TRBD1|TRBV6-6|TRBJ1-6|few
CASSYALQGANSPLHF
TGTGCCAGCAGTTACGCACTCCAGGGGGCCAATTCACCCCTCCACTTT
>15|-|TRBV7-2|TRBJ2-3|few
CASSLRGTSTDTQYF
TGTGCCAGCAGCTTAAGAGGGACCTCCACAGATACGCAGTATTTT
>12|-|TRBV30|TRBJ1-6|-
CAWTGRGPPLHF
TGTGCCTGGACTGGTAGGGGACCACCCCTCCACTTT
>13|TRBD1|TRBV5-1|TRBJ2-7|-
CASSLWTGGEQYF
TGCGCCAGCAGCTTGTGGACAGGGGGCGAGCAGTACTTC
>17|TRBD1|TRBV7-8|TRBJ2-6|-
CASSLRTGASGANVLTF
TGTGCCAGCAGCTTAAGGACAGGTGCCTCTGGGGCCAACGTCCTGACTTTC
>13|-|TRBV2|TRBJ1-5|-
CASSEAAGGTQHF
TGTGCCAGCAGTGAAGCTGCGGGGGGGACCCAGCATTTT
>15|TRBD1|TRBV30|TRBJ1-1|-
CAWGTGQGTNTEAFF
TGTGCCTGGGGGACAGGACAAGGTACGAACACTGAAGCTTTCTTT
>13|TRBD2|TRBV5-6|TRBJ2-5|-
CASSGGGQETQYF
TGTGCCAGCAGTGGCGGGGGCCAAGAGACCCAGTACTTC
>16|-|TRBV4-3|TRBJ2-5|-
CASSQGLGPDWGTQYF
TGCGCCAGCAGCCAGGGACTCGGGCCCGACTGGGGGACCCAGTACTTC
>13|-|TRBV7-9|TRBJ2-7|-
CASSSEDRYEQYF
TGTGCCAGCAGCTCCGAGGATCGCTACGAGCAGTACTTC
>12|-|TRBV5-1|TRBJ1-1|-
CASSSPGAEAFF
TGCGCCAGCAGCTCCCCGGGCGCTGAAGCTTTCTTT
>15|-|TRBV28|TRBJ2-3|-
CASSLGPARTDTQYF
TGTGCCAGCAGTTTAGGGCCAGCTCGCACAGATACGCAGTATTTT
>11|-|TRBV7-9|TRBJ2-5|-
CASSPLETQYF
TGTGCCAGCAGCCCCCTGGAGACCCAGTACTTC
>16|TRBD2|TRBV4-2|TRBJ2-5|-
CASSPSPGLGIETQYF
TGTGCCAGCAGCCCTAGCCCGGGACTAGGGATAGAGACCCAGTACTTC
>13|TRBD2|TRBV29-1|TRBJ2-3|-
CSTGLAVTDTQYF
TGCAGCACGGGACTAGCGGTCACAGATACGCAGTATTTT
>15|TRBD1|TRBV28|TRBJ2-7|-
CASSPEGQGYYEQYF
TGTGCCAGCAGTCCGGAGGGACAGGGGTATTACGAGCAGTACTTC
>12|-|TRBV2|TRBJ1-2|once
CASGGHGYGYTF
TGTGCCAGCGGAGGGCATGGCTATGGCTACACCTTC